This T cell receptor beta chain comes out of a study of T cells in narcolepsy. With 4 bases removed from V and 6 bases from J, the gap between germline ends came to 19 bases. The CDR3 consists of 15 residues. CDR1 is SGHKS, CDR2 YYEKEE, per germline (reference sequence). Repertoires were generated with immunoSEQ multiplex PCR, while TCRdb's copy carries only in-frame clones and drops some. The repertoire holds more than 30,000 clones, with roughly 87% as singletons. Study findings and constraints: Same-patient CSF and blood CD4+ T cell clonotypes included HCRT-specific and TRIB2-specific autoreactive ones. No autoreactive T cell clone sequences appeared in some memory CD4+ repertoires.

For this clone: Its specificity is unknown.

The clonotype originates from a human donor with narcolepsy. V usage is TRBV5-5 and J usage is TRBJ1-2, with no clear D. The sequencing sample was made of CD45RA- memory CD4+ T cells from PBMCs. CDR3 coding DNA: TGTGCCAGCAGCCCCCGTTTTAGCTCGTTGGATGGCTACACCTTC. Its protein product is CASSPRFSSLDGYTF.